This T cell receptor (beta chain) was profiled in a study of T cell responses to AZD1222 COVID-19 vaccine. About this clone: Its antigen is still unknown.

Whole-study results and caveats: The study reported that nearly half of spike-specific TCRs target unmutated variant regions. Regions 160-218 and 743-854 dominated among vaccine-associated CD4 TCRs spanning spike. Recipients of AZD1222 seropositive at baseline numbered only five or six.

CDR1 and CDR2 from the germline V gene are SGHRS and YFSETQ. V gave up 0 bases and J gave up 4 bases, with 16 bases separating them. There are 17 residues in the CDR3. Data came from immunoSEQ multiplex PCR; TCRdb stores just in-frame clones and leaves some out. The table has some 170,000 clones, 88% seen once. This sequence was found in an adult who received the AZD1222 COVID-19 vaccine. The rearrangement joins TRBV5-1 to TRBJ2-2, with TRBD1 as a possible D gene (5 bases). Sequenced material: peripheral blood, taken 28 days after the second AZD1222 dose. CDR3: CASSLGQPPGRTGELFF. CDR3 nucleotides: TGCGCCAGCAGCTTGGGACAGCCTCCTGGTCGCACCGGGGAGCTGTTTTTT.